Each of the 16 T cell receptor beta chains below was sequenced from the same sample in a study of CD8 T cells in ankylosing spondylitis. TCRdb fed the 5' RACE reads into MiXCR, producing one record per CDR3 protein. The repertoire holds about 150,000 distinct CDR3 sequences, with under 55% as singletons. The source material was synovial fluid, either unsorted or a sorted T cell fraction (not recorded which). Receptors were obtained from a male donor with ankylosing spondylitis.

Only a few counts were recorded for this clonotype. The rearrangement uses TRBV19 and TRBJ2-1; TRBD2 agrees at 13 bases. CDR3 length: 15 residues. J lost 4 bases, V lost 6 bases, and 3 bases had no gene match. From germline, CDR1 is LNHDA and CDR2 SQIVND (reference sequence). CDR3 amino acids: CASRGLAGLYNEQFF. The CDR3 DNA follows: TGTGCCAGTAGGGGACTAGCGGGACTATACAATGAGCAGTTCTTC.

The chain carries TRBV5-4 and TRBJ1-1, with D perhaps matching TRBD1 (5 bases). Germline CDR1 reads SGHNT; CDR2 reads YYREEE (reference sequence). The length of the CDR3 is 13 residues. The V end lost 4 bases, the J end lost 4 bases, and 11 bases lay between the germline ends. Written as DNA, the CDR3 is TGTGCCAGCAGCGCGGGACCGACCACTGAAGCTTTCTTT. Protein: CASSAGPTTEAFF.

This clonotype was recorded many times. The chain links TRBV27 to TRBJ1-2; a weak D match, TRBD1 (5 bases). V lost 7 bases to trimming and J lost 3 bases, with 18 bases between them. The CDR3 loop spans 15 amino acids. The V gene's germline CDR1 is MNHEY and CDR2 SMNVEV (reference sequence). The CDR3 sequence is CASTPTGGLDYGYTF. CDR3 DNA: TGTGCCAGCACCCCTACCGGGGGTTTGGACTATGGCTACACCTTC.

In its sample, this clonotype was seen many times. The CDR3: CASSLIVEDSWSTDTQYF. For the CDR3, the DNA is TGTGCCAGCAGCTTAATCGTAGAGGACTCCTGGAGCACAGATACGCAGTATTTT. J is TRBJ2-3 and V is TRBV7-6; weak D call: TRBD2 (5 bases). Between the trimmed V and J ends, which lost 2 bases and 0 bases, there was a span of 18 bases. The CDR3 runs 18 residues. The germline CDR1 and CDR2 sequences are SGHVS and FNYEAQ.

Many counts were recorded for this clonotype. This chain links TRBV5-1 with TRBJ2-7; 8 positions agree with TRBD2. From germline, CDR1 is SGHRS and CDR2 YFSETQ. The CDR3 is 17 residues long. With V trimmed by 1 base and J by 3 bases, 12 bases remained unmatched. The CDR3 reads CASSLSVKLADDYEQYF. In DNA form, the CDR3 reads TGCGCCAGCAGCTTGAGCGTAAAACTAGCGGACGACTACGAGCAGTACTTC.

This clonotype was counted between two and nine times. The gene calls are TRBV28 and TRBJ2-1, with 9 bases identical to TRBD2. Unmatched junction bases numbered 15, after V lost 4 bases and J lost 8 bases. There are 17 residues in the CDR3. Germline V gene lookup returns CDR1 MDHEN and CDR2 SYDVKM. The DNA of the CDR3 is TGTGCCAGCAGTTGGGTTGTGGGCGGGAGGGCCAGGTATGAGCAGTTCTTC. Protein: CASSWVVGGRARYEQFF.

The chain couples TRBV11-2 to TRBJ2-1; D is unclear. Per germline, CDR1 SGHAT and CDR2 FQNNGV. Trimming took off 1 base at V and 8 bases at J, with 15 bases between the two ends. CDR3 length equals 15 residues. CDR3 DNA sequence: TGTGCCAGCAGCTTAGGGATTGGCATAGCTGATGAGCAGTTCTTC. Protein: CASSLGIGIADEQFF.

This clonotype has ten or more counts. This chain connects TRBV27 to TRBJ2-7; tentatively, D is TRBD1 (5 bases). V lost 3 bases and J 1 base, leaving 13 bases between the germline ends. CDR1 and CDR2 from the germline V gene are MNHEY and SMNVEV (reference sequence). There are 15 residues in the CDR3. The CDR3: CASSLGMDISYEQYF. CDR3 nucleotide sequence: TGTGCCAGCAGTTTGGGCATGGACATTTCCTACGAGCAGTACTTC.

There are a few counts of this clonotype. J is TRBJ2-1 and V is TRBV4-3, with D perhaps TRBD2 (6 bases). Trimming left V 0 bases short and J 0 bases short, with 18 bases between. The germline CDR1 and CDR2 sequences are LGHNA and YSLEER. This CDR3 contains 19 residues. In DNA, the CDR3 is TGCGCCAGCAGCCAAGAAGTTAGGGAGCGGGTCCGCTCCTACAATGAGCAGTTCTTC. This codes for CASSQEVRERVRSYNEQFF.

This clonotype was seen more than once but under ten times. V is TRBV9 and J is TRBJ1-3; 7 bases align to TRBD1. The CDR3 covers 14 residues. CDR1 SGDLS and CDR2 YYNGEE come from the germline V gene. V dropped 2 bases and J dropped 2; count of bases not matched to a gene: 1. CDR3 DNA sequence: TGTGCCAGCAGCGTTCAGGGGGCTGGAAACACCATATATTTT. Translated, it gives CASSVQGAGNTIYF.

This clonotype was recorded a few times. V and J are TRBV12-3 or TRBV12-4 and TRBJ2-5, with D maybe TRBD1 (6 bases). V dropped 6 bases and J dropped 1 base, with 15 bases sitting between them. The CDR3 totals 15 residues. The CDR3 sequence: CASSPQGGPQETQYF. DNA for the CDR3: TGTGCCAGCAGCCCTCAAGGGGGTCCCCAAGAGACCCAGTACTTC.

The chain has TRBV6-2 or TRBV6-3 and TRBJ1-5; tentative D call: TRBD1 (5 bases). Between the trimmed V and J ends, which lost 6 bases and 6 bases, there was a span of 15 bases. This CDR3 is built from 14 residues. CDR1 and CDR2 from the germline V gene are MNHEY and SVGEGT. CDR3: CASRYGAESQPQHF. The DNA for the CDR3 is TGTGCCAGCAGATATGGGGCCGAGAGTCAGCCCCAGCATTTT.

The genes are TRBV7-9 and TRBJ1-3; D possibly corresponds to TRBD1 (6 bases). This CDR3 spans 16 amino acids. Germline V gives CDR1 SEHNR, CDR2 FQNEAQ (reference sequence). V was clipped by 5 bases and J by 3 bases, with 17 bases between them. CDR3 DNA sequence: TGTGCCAGCAGCCCCCCGCAGGGGCCATTTGGAAACACCATATATTTT. Translating gives CASSPPQGPFGNTIYF.

The chain is built from TRBV12-3 or TRBV12-4 and TRBJ2-7; D remains ambiguous. V lost 3 bases to trimming and J lost 9 bases, with 15 bases between them. The length of the CDR3 is 13 residues. CDR3 sequence reads: CASSFSLELVQYF. CDR3 in DNA: TGTGCCAGCAGTTTCTCGTTGGAGTTGGTGCAGTACTTC.

The chain joins TRBV27 to TRBJ2-7; D remains ambiguous. There are 13 residues in the CDR3. The V gene's germline CDR1 is MNHEY and CDR2 SMNVEV (reference sequence). V lost 1 base and J lost 3, with 7 bases in between. The CDR3 reads CASSLLAGYEQYF. CDR3 nucleotide sequence: TGTGCCAGCAGTTTATTAGCAGGCTACGAGCAGTACTTC.

This clonotype appeared a few times. V usage is TRBV30 and J usage is TRBJ2-3; 11 bases agree with TRBD2. CDR3 size: 15 residues. J gave up 2 bases and V 3 bases, and 4 bases lay outside the gene matches. Germline V CDR1 and CDR2: GTSNPN, SVGIG (reference sequence). The CDR3 coding sequence is TGTGCCTGGAGCGAGGGACTAGCGGACACAGATACGCAGTATTTT. It specifies CAWSEGLADTDTQYF.